Below are 28 T cell receptor beta chains sequenced from a single sample in a study of shared clonotypes between healthy human individuals. The assay was immunoSEQ multiplex PCR, and TCRdb's table has in-frame clones only and misses some. The data show some 2.3 million clones, with 85% to 95% seen just once and 0.39% held by the top ten. Sequenced input: naive CD4+ T cells from PBMCs. Indicated subset: CD45RA+ positively selected. These receptor sequences come from a man aged 18 to 30 in good health. Some clones in this sample may be carry-over from other donors' samples.

This clone came up once. The sample holds other DNA sequences that translate to the same CDR3. The rearrangement joins TRBV6-1 to TRBJ2-5; D remains unclear. CDR3 size: 11 residues. The V and J ends lost 5 bases and 5 bases respectively, with 6 bases between them. Germline V CDR1 and CDR2: MNHNS, SASEGT. CDR3 bases: TGTGCCAGCAGTCTCGGTGAGACCCAGTACTTC. It translates to CASSLGETQYF.

This clone was detected only once. The J gene is TRBJ2-7, the V gene TRBV6-6; a weak D match, TRBD1 (6 bases). V was clipped by 4 bases and J by 6 bases, with 19 bases between them. The germline V gene has CDR1 MNHNY and CDR2 SVGAGI (reference sequence). CDR3 size: 15 residues. CDR3 region: CASSSDRIRSTEQYF. DNA for the CDR3: TGTGCCAGCAGTTCCGACAGGATACGCTCTACCGAGCAGTACTTC.

The rearrangement uses TRBV5-4 and TRBJ1-4; unclear D gene. The CDR3 is 15 residues long. Trimming took off 4 bases at V and 10 bases at J, with 20 bases between the two ends. CDR1 and CDR2 from the germline V gene are SGHNT and YYREEE (reference sequence). CDR3 DNA: TGTGCCAGCAGCGCCCGGGGTTCGGGAATTGCAAAACTGTTTTTT. Translating it yields CASSARGSGIAKLFF.

The J gene is TRBJ2-5, the V gene TRBV2; D gene unclear. The DNA matches TRBJ2-7 better at its end, which makes the J call doubtful. Germline values: CDR1 SNHLY, CDR2 FYNNEI. The CDR3 spans 12 residues. CDR3 sequence: CASTLEDGEQYF. The CDR3 bases are TGTGCCAGCACTTTGGAAGACGGCGAGCAGTACTTC.

This clone has a single count. The rearrangement joins TRBV4-3 to TRBJ2-5; D is unresolved. CDR1 LGHNA and CDR2 YSLEER come from the germline V gene. Trimming removed 0 bases from V and 5 bases from J, with 10 bases in between. The length of the CDR3 is 14 residues. CDR3 sequence (DNA): TGCGCCAGCAGCCAAGAAGTCAGGTTGGAGACCCAGTACTTC. Translation: CASSQEVRLETQYF.

The chain links TRBV19 to TRBJ1-4; D perhaps matches TRBD1 (5 bases). Trimming removed 10 bases from V and 8 bases from J, with 20 bases in between. Germline CDR1 is LNHDA and CDR2 is SQIVND (reference sequence). The CDR3 totals 14 residues. The CDR3 is CATYRDGLGEKLFF. Written as DNA, the CDR3 is TGTGCCACCTACCGGGACGGCCTAGGGGAAAAACTGTTTTTT. The full variable domain, completed using reference TRBV19 and TRBJ1-4, is DGGITQSPKYLFRKEGQNVTLSCEQNLNHDAMYWYRQDPGQGLRLIYYSQIVNDFQKGDIAEGYSVSREKKESFPLTVTSAQKNPTAFYLCATYRDGLGEKLFFGSGTQLSVL.

The chain joins TRBV21-1 to TRBJ2-6; TRBD2 was called by the table and not checked on the DNA. TRBV21-1 corresponds to a pseudogene. This CDR3 comprises 15 residues. Here the CDR3 DNA reads TGTGCCAGCAGGCCGTCTACCCCTGGGGCCAACGTCCTGACTTTC. Translating it yields CASRPSTPGANVLTF.

This clone was seen a single time. The chain's CDR3 is CATGLASSTGELFF. In DNA, the CDR3 is TGTGCCACGGGACTAGCGAGTTCCACCGGGGAGCTGTTTTTT. The chain is built from TRBV10-3 and TRBJ2-2, with 10 bases matching TRBD2. Losses at the gene ends were 10 bases for V and 4 bases for J; bases not matched to a gene: 6. Germline V lookup: CDR1 ENHRY, CDR2 SYGVKD. The CDR3 is 14 amino acids.

The chain recombines TRBV30 with TRBJ2-2; TRBD2 matches 7 bases. Germline trimming cut 1 base from V and 7 bases from J; bases unmatched to any gene: 0. The CDR3 is 12 residues long. Germline V lookup: CDR1 GTSNPN, CDR2 SVGIG (reference sequence). This chain's CDR3 is CAWSAGGGELFF. CDR3 bases: TGTGCCTGGAGTGCGGGGGGCGGGGAGCTGTTTTTT. Complete variable domain (other parts from reference TRBV30 and TRBJ2-2): SQTIHQWPATLVQPVGSPLSLECTVEGTSNPNLYWYRQAAGRGLQLLFYSVGIGQISSEVPQNLSASRPQDRQFILSSKKLLLSDSGFYLCAWSAGGGELFFGEGSRLTVL.

V gene TRBV7-2 combines with J gene TRBJ2-5, with TRBD1 identical over 8 bases. The germline gives CDR1 SGHTA, CDR2 FQGNSA. There are 15 residues in the CDR3. V gave up 2 bases and J gave up 5 bases; unmatched junction bases: 7. The CDR3 DNA follows: TGTGCCAGCAGCTTACAGGGGGCGAAGGGGGAGACCCAGTACTTC. It translates to CASSLQGAKGETQYF.

With regard to this clone: The sample has other DNA sequences that encode this CDR3 too. The rearrangement joins TRBV6-1 to TRBJ2-3; the D is unclear. V was trimmed by 8 bases and J by 3 bases, leaving 12 bases between them. This CDR3 has 13 amino acids. CDR1 and CDR2 from the germline V gene are MNHNS and SASEGT. This chain's CDR3 is CASSGGPTDTQYF. DNA for the CDR3: TGTGCCAGCTCAGGCGGCCCAACAGATACGCAGTATTTT.

The chain employs TRBV7-7 and TRBJ2-2, with 9 bases matching TRBD2. Germline CDR1 SSHAT, CDR2 FNYEAQ (reference sequence). This CDR3 contains 15 residues. J lost 1 base, V lost 6 bases, and 3 bases had no gene match. The CDR3 is CASSSSGRNTGELFF. DNA of the CDR3: TGTGCCAGCAGTAGTAGCGGGAGGAACACCGGGGAGCTGTTTTTT.

The chain carries TRBV27 and TRBJ2-3, with 14 positions matching TRBD2. The V gene's germline CDR1 is MNHEY and CDR2 SMNVEV (reference sequence). J gave up 5 bases and V 2 bases, and 9 bases lay outside the gene matches. This CDR3 region has 18 residues. The CDR3 region is CASSLQGLAGVGGDTQYF. The CDR3 bases are TGTGCCAGCAGTTTACAGGGACTAGCGGGAGTGGGTGGAGATACGCAGTATTTT.

V and J are TRBV6-6 and TRBJ2-4; 8 nucleotides align to TRBD1. The CDR3 runs to 13 residues. The V gene's germline CDR1 is MNHNY and CDR2 SVGAGI (reference sequence). With 6 bases clipped from V and 8 bases from J, the junction kept 6 bases outside the gene matches. The CDR3 region is CASRTGAWDIQYF. CDR3 DNA: TGTGCCAGCAGGACAGGGGCCTGGGACATTCAGTACTTC.

The CDR3, as DNA: TGTGCCAGCAGTGAATCGGTAGCTCTCCTCAAAAACATTCAGTACTTC. Protein sequence: CASSESVALLKNIQYF. This rearrangement joins TRBV6-1 to TRBJ2-4; D is ambiguous. There are 16 residues in the CDR3. Trimming cost V 2 bases and J 3 bases, with 14 bases left between them. Germline V gene lookup returns CDR1 MNHNS and CDR2 SASEGT.

This chain joins TRBV7-3 and TRBJ1-1; possible D gene TRBD1, 5 bases. The CDR3 runs 13 residues. Looked up from germline, CDR1 is SGHTA and CDR2 is FQGTGA. V dropped 5 bases and J dropped 6 bases, with 13 bases sitting between them. In DNA, the CDR3 is TGTGCCAGCAGCACACTGGGAGGGGCTGAAGCTTTCTTT. Its protein product is CASSTLGGAEAFF.

V and J are TRBV11-2 and TRBJ2-7; D uncertain. Germline assignment: CDR1 SGHAT and CDR2 FQNNGV. The length of the CDR3 is 15 residues. Trimming left V 2 bases short and J 4 bases short, with 15 bases between. DNA for the CDR3: TGTGCCAGCAGCTTATCTATGGTTGGGCCGTACGAGCAGTACTTC. It codes for CASSLSMVGPYEQYF.

The CDR3 is CASSPPTGANYGYTF. For the CDR3, the DNA is TGTGCCAGCTCACCACCCACCGGTGCTAACTATGGCTACACCTTC. The chain recombines TRBV18 with TRBJ1-2; D is ambiguous. The V gene lost 0 bases and the J gene lost 0 bases, with 8 bases spanning the gap. CDR1 is KGHSH, CDR2 LQKENI, per germline. The CDR3 length is 15 residues.

V and J are TRBV5-1 and TRBJ1-1, with D tentatively TRBD1 (5 bases). Germline values: CDR1 SGHRS, CDR2 YFSETQ. V was shortened by 0 bases and J by 3 bases, with 18 bases between the two germline ends. The CDR3 totals 17 residues. CDR3 sequence reads: CASSLVRTSGTDTEAFF. CDR3 DNA: TGCGCCAGCAGCTTGGTGAGAACGTCAGGGACGGACACTGAAGCTTTCTTT.

The chain links TRBV6-6 to TRBJ2-1, with 9 bases matching TRBD2. Trimming took 7 bases from V and 4 from J; bases not matched to a gene: 8. Germline CDR1 reads MNHNY; CDR2 reads SVGAGI (reference sequence). This CDR3 comprises 15 residues. The CDR3: CASMSLAGFYNEQFF. The CDR3 nucleotides are TGTGCCAGCATGTCCCTAGCGGGATTTTACAATGAGCAGTTCTTC.

This clone was counted a few times. The V call is TRBV10-3, the J call TRBJ1-1, with a weak D call TRBD1 (6 bases). CDR3 length: 13 residues. The V gene's germline CDR1 is ENHRY and CDR2 SYGVKD. The V gene lost 5 bases and the J gene lost 1 base, with 8 bases spanning the gap. This chain's CDR3 is CAISLTGNTEAFF. The CDR3 DNA reads as TGTGCCATCAGTCTGACAGGGAACACTGAAGCTTTCTTT.

This chain links TRBV6-7 with TRBJ2-1; 8 bases align to TRBD1. TRBV6-7 is designated an ORF whose function remains uncertain. The junction had 3 bases not matched to a gene; V was cut back by 4 bases and J by 1 base. The CDR3 sequence is 15 residues long. CDR3 nucleotides: TGTGCCAGCAGTTGCCGGGACAGGTCCTACAATGAGCAGTTCTTC. This codes for CASSCRDRSYNEQFF.

The gene calls are TRBV9 and TRBJ2-3; 8 bases line up with TRBD2. From germline, CDR1 is SGDLS and CDR2 YYNGEE. This CDR3 has 16 amino acids. Unmatched junction bases numbered 10, after V lost 4 bases and J lost 3 bases. CDR3 protein: CASSPQAGVLTDTQYF. The CDR3 DNA reads as TGTGCCAGCAGCCCCCAAGCGGGAGTCCTTACAGATACGCAGTATTTT.

The V and J genes are TRBV5-6 and TRBJ2-7; 8 bases are a match to TRBD2. V trimming: 0 bases; J trimming: 0 bases; junction bases outside the gene matches: 11. This CDR3 is 18 amino acids long. Germline-derived CDR1 and CDR2 are SGHDT and YYEEEE. CDR3 sequence reads: CASSLEDRGGANSYEQYF. The CDR3, as DNA: TGTGCCAGCAGCTTGGAGGATCGGGGGGGCGCAAACTCCTACGAGCAGTACTTC.

This chain's CDR3 is CASSPERGWAEAFF. The CDR3 nucleotides are TGTGCCAGCTCACCAGAGAGGGGGTGGGCCGAAGCTTTCTTT. This sequence joins TRBV18 and TRBJ1-1; a weak D match, TRBD1 (6 bases). V shed 2 bases and J shed 8 bases, with 15 bases lying between them. CDR1 KGHSH and CDR2 LQKENI come from the germline V gene. This CDR3 has 14 residues.

This chain links TRBV6-5 with TRBJ1-1; 7 bases are shared with TRBD1. Per germline, CDR1 MNHEY and CDR2 SVGAGI. This CDR3 spans 14 amino acids. V trimming: 3 bases; J trimming: 4 bases; junction bases outside the gene matches: 5. The chain's CDR3 is CASSYDRAGTEAFF. In DNA form, the CDR3 reads TGTGCCAGCAGTTATGACAGGGCGGGCACTGAAGCTTTCTTT.

The rearrangement joins TRBV28 to TRBJ1-5; D unresolved. Germline V gene lookup returns CDR1 MDHEN and CDR2 SYDVKM. V was clipped by 2 bases and J by 0 bases, with 14 bases between them. There are 17 residues in the CDR3. The chain's CDR3 is CASSLKLGEDSNQPQHF. The CDR3 coding sequence is TGTGCCAGCAGTTTAAAGTTAGGAGAGGATAGCAATCAGCCCCAGCATTTT.

This clone was observed a single time. The J gene is TRBJ1-1, the V gene TRBV5-1, with D perhaps TRBD1 (5 bases). Trimming left V 2 bases short and J 0 bases short, with 17 bases between. The CDR3 contains 17 residues. Germline loops: CDR1 SGHRS, CDR2 YFSETQ. The CDR3 protein is CASSLIPQGSLNTEAFF. The CDR3 DNA reads TGCGCCAGCAGCTTAATACCCCAGGGCAGCTTGAACACTGAAGCTTTCTTT.